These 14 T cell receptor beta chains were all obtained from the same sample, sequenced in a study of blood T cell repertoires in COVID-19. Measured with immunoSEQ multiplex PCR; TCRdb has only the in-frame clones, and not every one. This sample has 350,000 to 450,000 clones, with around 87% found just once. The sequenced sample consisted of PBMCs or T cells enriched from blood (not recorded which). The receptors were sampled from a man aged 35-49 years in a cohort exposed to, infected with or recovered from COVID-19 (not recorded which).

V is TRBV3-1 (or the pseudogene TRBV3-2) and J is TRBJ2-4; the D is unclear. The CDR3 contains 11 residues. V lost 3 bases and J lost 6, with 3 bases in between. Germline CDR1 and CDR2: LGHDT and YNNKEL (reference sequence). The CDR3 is CASSQRNIQYF. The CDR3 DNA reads TGTGCCAGCAGCCAGAGAAACATTCAGTACTTC.

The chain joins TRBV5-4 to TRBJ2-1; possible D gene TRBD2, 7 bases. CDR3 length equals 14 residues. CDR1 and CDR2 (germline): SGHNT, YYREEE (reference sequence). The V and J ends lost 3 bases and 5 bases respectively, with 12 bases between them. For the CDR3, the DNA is TGTGCCAGCAGCTCCCCGGGGGGCCACAATGAGCAGTTCTTC. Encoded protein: CASSSPGGHNEQFF.

The CDR3 DNA reads as TGCGCCAGCAGTCCAGGCCTCTACGAGCAGTACTTC. This encodes CASSPGLYEQYF. The genes are TRBV10-1 and TRBJ2-7; unclear D gene. The CDR3 contains 12 residues. Germline lookup yields CDR1 WNHNN and CDR2 SYGVQD (reference sequence). The V gene lost 5 bases and the J gene lost 3 bases, with 8 bases spanning the gap.

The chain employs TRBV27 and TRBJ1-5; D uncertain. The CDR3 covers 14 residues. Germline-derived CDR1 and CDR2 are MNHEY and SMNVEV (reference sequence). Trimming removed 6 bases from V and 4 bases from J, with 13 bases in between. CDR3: CASSRGSENQPQHF. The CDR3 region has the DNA TGTGCCAGCAGCCGAGGATCAGAAAATCAGCCCCAGCATTTT.

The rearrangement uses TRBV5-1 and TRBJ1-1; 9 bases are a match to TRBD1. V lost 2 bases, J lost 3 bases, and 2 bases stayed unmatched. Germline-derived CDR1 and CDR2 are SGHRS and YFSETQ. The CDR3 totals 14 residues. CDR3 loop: CASSLQGAYTEAFF. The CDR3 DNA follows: TGCGCCAGCAGCTTACAGGGGGCATACACTGAAGCTTTCTTT.

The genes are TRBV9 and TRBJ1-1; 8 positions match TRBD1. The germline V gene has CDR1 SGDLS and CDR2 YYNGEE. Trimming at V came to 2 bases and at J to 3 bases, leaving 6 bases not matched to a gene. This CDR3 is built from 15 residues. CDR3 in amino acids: CASSVGGTGDTEAFF. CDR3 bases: TGTGCCAGCAGCGTCGGCGGGACAGGCGACACTGAAGCTTTCTTT.

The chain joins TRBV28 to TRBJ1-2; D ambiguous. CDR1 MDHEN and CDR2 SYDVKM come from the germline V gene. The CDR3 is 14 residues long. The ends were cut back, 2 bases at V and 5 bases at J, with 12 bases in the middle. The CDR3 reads CASSLSHPRYGYTF. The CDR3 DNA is TGTGCCAGCAGTTTAAGCCACCCCAGGTATGGCTACACCTTC.

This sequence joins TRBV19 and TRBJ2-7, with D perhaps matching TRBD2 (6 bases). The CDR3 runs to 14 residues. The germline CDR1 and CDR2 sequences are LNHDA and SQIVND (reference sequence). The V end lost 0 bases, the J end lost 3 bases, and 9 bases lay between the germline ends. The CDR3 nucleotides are TGTGCCAGTAGTATAGATTGGCGGGACTACGAGCAGTACTTC. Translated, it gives CASSIDWRDYEQYF.

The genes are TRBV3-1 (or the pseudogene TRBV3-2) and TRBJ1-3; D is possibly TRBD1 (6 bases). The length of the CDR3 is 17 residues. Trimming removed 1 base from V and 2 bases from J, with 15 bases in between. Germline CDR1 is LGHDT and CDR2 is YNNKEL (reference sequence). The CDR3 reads CASSQALTGRAGNTIYF. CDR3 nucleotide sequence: TGTGCCAGCAGCCAAGCGCTTACAGGGAGAGCTGGAAACACCATATATTTT.

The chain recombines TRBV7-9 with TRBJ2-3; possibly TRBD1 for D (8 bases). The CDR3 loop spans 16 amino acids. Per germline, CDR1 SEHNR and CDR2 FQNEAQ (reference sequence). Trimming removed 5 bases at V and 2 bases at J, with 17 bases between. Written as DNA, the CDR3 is TGTGCCAGCAGCCCCCGGACAGGGAGGGTCACAGATACGCAGTATTTT. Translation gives CASSPRTGRVTDTQYF.

The CDR3 sequence is CASRNRENTGELFF. In nucleotides, the CDR3 is TGCGCCAGCAGGAACAGGGAGAACACCGGGGAGCTGTTTTTT. The chain recombines TRBV5-1 with TRBJ2-2; a possible D gene is TRBD1 (6 bases). Germline V CDR1 and CDR2: SGHRS, YFSETQ. V was cut by 5 bases and J by 1 base, with 9 bases left in between. The CDR3 sequence is 14 residues long.

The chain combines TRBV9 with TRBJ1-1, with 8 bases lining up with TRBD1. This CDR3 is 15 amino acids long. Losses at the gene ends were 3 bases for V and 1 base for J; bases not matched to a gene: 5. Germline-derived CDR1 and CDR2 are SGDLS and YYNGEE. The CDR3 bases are TGTGCCAGCAGCGCCCAGGGGGCGCGGAACACTGAAGCTTTCTTT. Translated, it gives CASSAQGARNTEAFF.

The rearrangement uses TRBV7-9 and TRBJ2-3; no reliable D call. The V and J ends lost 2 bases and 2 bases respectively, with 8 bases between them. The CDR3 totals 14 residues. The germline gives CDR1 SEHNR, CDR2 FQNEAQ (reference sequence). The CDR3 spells CASSLSAVTDTQYF. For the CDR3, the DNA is TGTGCCAGCAGCTTATCCGCGGTCACAGATACGCAGTATTTT.

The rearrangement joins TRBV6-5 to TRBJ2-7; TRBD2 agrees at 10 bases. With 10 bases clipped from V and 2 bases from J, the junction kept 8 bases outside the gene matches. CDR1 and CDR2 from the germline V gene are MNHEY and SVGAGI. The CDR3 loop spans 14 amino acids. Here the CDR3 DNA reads TGTGCCACATCCTTAGCGGGAGGACCCTACGAGCAGTACTTC. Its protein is CATSLAGGPYEQYF.